The TCR beta chain described here comes from a study of blood T cell repertoires in COVID-19. Per the germline V gene, CDR1 is ENHRY and CDR2 is SYGVKD. This CDR3 is built from 13 residues. V was shortened by 10 bases and J by 4 bases, with 16 bases between the two germline ends. In the authors' methods: Reference gene primer amplification in the assay estimated nucleated cell counts. Here immunoSEQ multiplex PCR was the method, and the copy in TCRdb shows in-frame clones only, minus some. V and J calls plus clone size are reproduced from that table; the DNA served to infer D and trimming. The sample gives about 180,000 clones, around nine tenths of which show up once; approximately 0.56% is in the top ten.

V and J are TRBV10-3 and TRBJ1-1, with D hard to call. This receptor was identified in a man aged 50 to 59 with acute or convalescent COVID-19. The sample was peripheral blood. CDR3 bases: TGTGCCACCTGCTCGAGCGAGGGCACTGAAGCTTTCTTT. Translation: CATCSSEGTEAFF.